This T cell receptor beta chain was sequenced in a study of Tregs in tolerant kidney transplant recipients. Regarding the study as a whole: Few patients were studied, so findings need validation in larger groups. This study did not directly address biological reproducibility.

As regards this clone: Antigen specificity is unknown. The read falls 3 residues short of the CDR3 end, and the missing part is taken from the germline J gene.

Clones were sequenced by immunoSEQ multiplex PCR, and TCRdb holds only the in-frame ones, with some missing. The sample holds 30,000 to 35,000 clones. CDR3 length: 14 residues. Germline values: CDR1 MDHEN, CDR2 SYDVKM. Trimming stripped 5 bases from V and 0 bases from J, with 9 bases between. The rearrangement uses TRBV28 and TRBJ2-3; a possible D gene is TRBD2 (6 bases). Material: CD8+ T cells from blood, obtained before the transplant. The TCR comes from a human donor who received a combined kidney and bone marrow transplant. CDR3: CASSPRESTDTQYF. The CDR3 DNA, read in part, is TGTGCCAGCAGTCCGCGGGAAAGCACAGATACG. Using reference TRBV28 and TRBJ2-3 for the parts outside the CDR3, the full variable domain is DVKVTQSSRYLVKRTGEKVFLECVQDMDHENMFWYRQDPGLGLRLIYFSYDVKMKEKGDIPEGYSVSREKKERFSLILESASTNQTSMYLCASSPRESTDTQYFGPGTRLTVL.